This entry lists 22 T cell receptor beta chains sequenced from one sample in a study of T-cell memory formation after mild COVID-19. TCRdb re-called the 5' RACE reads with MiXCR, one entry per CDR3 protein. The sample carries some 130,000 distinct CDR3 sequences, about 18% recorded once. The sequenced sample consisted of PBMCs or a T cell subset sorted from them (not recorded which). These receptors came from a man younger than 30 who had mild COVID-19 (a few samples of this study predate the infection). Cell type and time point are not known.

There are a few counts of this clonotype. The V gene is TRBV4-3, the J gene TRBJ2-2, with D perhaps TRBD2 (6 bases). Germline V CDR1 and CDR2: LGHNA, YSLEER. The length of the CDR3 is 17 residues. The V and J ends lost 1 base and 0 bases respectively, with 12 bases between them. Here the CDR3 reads CASSQVGGGANTGELFF. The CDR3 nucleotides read TGCGCCAGCAGCCAAGTTGGAGGAGGGGCGAACACCGGGGAGCTGTTTTTT.

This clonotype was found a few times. The CDR3 DNA reads TGCGCCAGCAGCTTGGAGGGCGCGGGGGGGCAAACAGATACGCAGTATTTT. Amino acid sequence: CASSLEGAGGQTDTQYF. The V and J genes are TRBV5-1 and TRBJ2-3, with 9 nucleotides matching TRBD2. The V gene end was trimmed by 0 bases and the J gene end by 3 bases; junction bases not matched to a gene: 8. The CDR3 sequence is 17 residues long. Germline V gene lookup returns CDR1 SGHRS and CDR2 YFSETQ.

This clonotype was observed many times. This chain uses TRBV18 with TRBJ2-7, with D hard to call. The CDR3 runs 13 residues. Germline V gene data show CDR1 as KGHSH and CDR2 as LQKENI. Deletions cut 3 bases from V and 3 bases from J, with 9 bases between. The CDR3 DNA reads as TGTGCCAGCTCACCCCAGGAAAACTACGAGCAGTACTTC. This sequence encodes CASSPQENYEQYF.

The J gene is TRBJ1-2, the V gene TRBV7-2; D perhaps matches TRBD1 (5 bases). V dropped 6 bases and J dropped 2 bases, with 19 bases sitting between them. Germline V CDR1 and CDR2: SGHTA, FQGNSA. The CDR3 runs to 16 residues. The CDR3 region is CASSFTTGTQNYGYTF. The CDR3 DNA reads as TGTGCCAGCAGTTTTACTACCGGGACTCAGAACTATGGCTACACCTTC.

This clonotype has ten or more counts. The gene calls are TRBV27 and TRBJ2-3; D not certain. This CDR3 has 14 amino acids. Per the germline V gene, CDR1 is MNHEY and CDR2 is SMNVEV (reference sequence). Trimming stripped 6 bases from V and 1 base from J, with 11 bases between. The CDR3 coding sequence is TGTGCCAGCAGCCCCGAATGGGGCACAGATACGCAGTATTTT. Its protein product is CASSPEWGTDTQYF.

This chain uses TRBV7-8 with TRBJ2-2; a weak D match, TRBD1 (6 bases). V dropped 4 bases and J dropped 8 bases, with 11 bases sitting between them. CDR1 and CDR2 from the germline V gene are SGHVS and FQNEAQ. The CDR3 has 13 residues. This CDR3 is CASSSRQAGELFF. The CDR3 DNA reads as TGTGCCAGCAGCTCCAGACAGGCGGGGGAGCTGTTTTTT. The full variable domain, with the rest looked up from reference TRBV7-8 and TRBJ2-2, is GAGVSQSPRYKVAKRGQDVALRCDPISGHVSLFWYQQALGQGPEFLTYFQNEAQLDKSGLPSDRFFAERPEGSVSTLKIQRTQQEDSAVYLCASSSRQAGELFFGEGSRLTVL.

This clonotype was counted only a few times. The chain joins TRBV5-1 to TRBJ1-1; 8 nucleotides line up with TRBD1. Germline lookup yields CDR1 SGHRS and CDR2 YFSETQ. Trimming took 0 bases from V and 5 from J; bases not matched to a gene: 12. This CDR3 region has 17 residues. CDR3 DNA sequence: TGCGCCAGCAGCTTGGATCGGACAGGGAGGGGAGGAACTGAAGCTTTCTTT. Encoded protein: CASSLDRTGRGGTEAFF.

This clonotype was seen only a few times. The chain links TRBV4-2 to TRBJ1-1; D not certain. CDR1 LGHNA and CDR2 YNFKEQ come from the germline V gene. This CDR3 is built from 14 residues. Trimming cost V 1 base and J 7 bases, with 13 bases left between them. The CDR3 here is CASSQVSLGVEAFF. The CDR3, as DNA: TGTGCCAGCAGCCAAGTGAGTTTGGGTGTTGAAGCTTTCTTT.

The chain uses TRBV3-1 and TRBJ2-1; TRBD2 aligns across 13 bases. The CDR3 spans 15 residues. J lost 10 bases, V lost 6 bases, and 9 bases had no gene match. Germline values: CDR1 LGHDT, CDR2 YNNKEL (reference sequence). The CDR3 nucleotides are TGTGCCAGCAGTAAACTAGCGGGGGGGCGGAGGGAGCAGTTCTTC. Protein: CASSKLAGGRREQFF.

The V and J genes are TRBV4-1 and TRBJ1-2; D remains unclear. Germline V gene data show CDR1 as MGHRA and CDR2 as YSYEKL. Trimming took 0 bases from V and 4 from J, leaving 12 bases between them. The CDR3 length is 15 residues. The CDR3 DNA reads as TGCGCCAGCAGCCAAGATCGAGGTGTCGGCTATGGCTACACCTTC. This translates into CASSQDRGVGYGYTF.

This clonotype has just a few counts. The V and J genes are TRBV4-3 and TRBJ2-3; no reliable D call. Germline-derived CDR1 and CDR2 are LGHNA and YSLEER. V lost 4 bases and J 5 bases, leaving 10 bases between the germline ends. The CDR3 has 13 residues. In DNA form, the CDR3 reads TGCGCCAGCAGCCTACAGCGAGGAGATACGCAGTATTTT. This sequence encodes CASSLQRGDTQYF.

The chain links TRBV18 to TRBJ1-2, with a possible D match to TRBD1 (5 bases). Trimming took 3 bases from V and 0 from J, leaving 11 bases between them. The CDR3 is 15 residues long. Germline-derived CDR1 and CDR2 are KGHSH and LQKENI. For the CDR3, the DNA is TGTGCCAGCTCACCCGGGACGGCCGCTAACTATGGCTACACCTTC. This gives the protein CASSPGTAANYGYTF.

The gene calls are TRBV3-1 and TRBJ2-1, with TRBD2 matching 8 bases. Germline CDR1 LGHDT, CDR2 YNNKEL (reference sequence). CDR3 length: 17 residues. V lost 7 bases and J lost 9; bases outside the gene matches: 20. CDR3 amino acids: CASTTSAGTRWGTEQFF. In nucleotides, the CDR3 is TGTGCCAGCACAACAAGCGCCGGGACTAGGTGGGGTACTGAGCAGTTCTTC.

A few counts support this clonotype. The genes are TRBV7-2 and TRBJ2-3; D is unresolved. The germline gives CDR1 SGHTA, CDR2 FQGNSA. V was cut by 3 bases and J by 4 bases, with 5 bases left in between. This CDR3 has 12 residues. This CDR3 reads CASSFTPDTQYF. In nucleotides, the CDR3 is TGTGCCAGCAGCTTCACCCCAGATACGCAGTATTTT.

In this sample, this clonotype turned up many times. The CDR3 DNA follows: TGTGCCAGCAGCTTCGGGCAGGGGAGGACTGAAGCTTTCTTT. As protein: CASSFGQGRTEAFF. The V and J genes are TRBV5-8 and TRBJ1-1; possible D gene TRBD1, 6 bases. The CDR3 runs 14 residues. V was cut by 2 bases and J by 5 bases, with 13 bases left in between. CDR1 and CDR2 (germline): SGHTS, YDEGEE.

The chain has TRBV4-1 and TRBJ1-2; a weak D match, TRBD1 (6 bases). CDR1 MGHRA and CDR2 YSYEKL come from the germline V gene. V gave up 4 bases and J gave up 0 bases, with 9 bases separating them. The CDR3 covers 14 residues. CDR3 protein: CASSRGQTNYGYTF. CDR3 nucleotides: TGCGCCAGCAGCCGGGGACAAACTAACTATGGCTACACCTTC.

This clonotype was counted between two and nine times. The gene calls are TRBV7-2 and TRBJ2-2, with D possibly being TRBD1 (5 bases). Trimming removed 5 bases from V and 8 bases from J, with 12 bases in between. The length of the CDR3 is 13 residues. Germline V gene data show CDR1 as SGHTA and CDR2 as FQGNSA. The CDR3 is CASSTQGTGELFF. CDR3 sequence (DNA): TGTGCCAGCAGCACCCAGGGAACGGGGGAGCTGTTTTTT. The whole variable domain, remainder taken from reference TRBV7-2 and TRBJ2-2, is GAGVSQSPSNKVTEKGKDVELRCDPISGHTALYWYRQSLGQGLEFLIYFQGNSAPDKSGLPSDRFSAERTGGSVSTLTIQRTQQEDSAVYLCASSTQGTGELFFGEGSRLTVL.

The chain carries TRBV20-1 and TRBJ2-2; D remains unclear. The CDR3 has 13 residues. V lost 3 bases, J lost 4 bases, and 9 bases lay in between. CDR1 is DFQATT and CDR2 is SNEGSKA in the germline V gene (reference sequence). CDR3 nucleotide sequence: TGCAGTGCTAGGGCCGGATTCACCGGGGAGCTGTTTTTT. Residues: CSARAGFTGELFF.

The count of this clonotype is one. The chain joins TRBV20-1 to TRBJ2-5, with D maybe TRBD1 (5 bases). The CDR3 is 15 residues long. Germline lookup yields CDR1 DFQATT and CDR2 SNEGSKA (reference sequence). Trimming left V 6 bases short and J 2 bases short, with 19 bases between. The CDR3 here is CSAPRSGSWQETQYF. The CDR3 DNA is TGCAGTGCGCCGCGCTCAGGGTCGTGGCAAGAGACCCAGTACTTC.

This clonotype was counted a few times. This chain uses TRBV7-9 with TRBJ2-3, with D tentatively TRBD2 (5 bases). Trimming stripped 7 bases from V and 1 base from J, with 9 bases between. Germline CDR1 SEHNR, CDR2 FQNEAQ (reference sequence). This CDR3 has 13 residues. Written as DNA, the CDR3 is TGTGCCAGCACCCCGGAGGGCACAGATACGCAGTATTTT. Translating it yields CASTPEGTDTQYF.

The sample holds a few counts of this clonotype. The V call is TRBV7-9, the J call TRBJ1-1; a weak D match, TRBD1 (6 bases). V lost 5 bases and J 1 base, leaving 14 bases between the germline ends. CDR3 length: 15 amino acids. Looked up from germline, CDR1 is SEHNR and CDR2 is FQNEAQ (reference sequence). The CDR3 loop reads CASSTYRDENTEAFF. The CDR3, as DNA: TGTGCCAGCAGCACCTACAGGGATGAGAACACTGAAGCTTTCTTT.

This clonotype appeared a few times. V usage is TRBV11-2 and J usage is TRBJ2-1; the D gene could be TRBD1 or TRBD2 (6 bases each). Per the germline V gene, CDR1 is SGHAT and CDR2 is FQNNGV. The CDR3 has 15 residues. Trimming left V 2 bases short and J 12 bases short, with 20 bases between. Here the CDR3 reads CASSLTGASHLGQFF. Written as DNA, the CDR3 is TGTGCCAGCAGCTTAACGGGGGCCTCACATCTCGGGCAGTTCTTC.